A single TCR beta chain is shown here with its context. These data belong to a study of shared clonotypes between healthy human individuals. Germline CDR1 is MNHNY and CDR2 is SVGAGI (reference sequence). The CDR3 loop spans 15 amino acids. The V end lost 2 bases, the J end lost 2 bases, and 12 bases lay between the germline ends. Original analysis: Junction-only sequences produced by ImmunoSEQ had no quality scores, so filtering differed. Data came from immunoSEQ multiplex PCR; TCRdb stores just in-frame clones and leaves some out. V and J calls and clone size are those listed in that table; D and trimming were worked out from the DNA. The repertoire holds approximately 2.5 million clones, just over 90% seen once, with about 0.13% in the top ten.

Sample: naive CD4+ T cells sorted from blood. Regarding subset: CD45RA+ positively selected. This clonotype was sampled from a man younger than 35 in good health. V is TRBV6-6 and J is TRBJ2-5, with D maybe TRBD2 (6 bases). CDR3 loop: CASSYVAGRQETQYF. CDR3 sequence (DNA): TGTGCCAGCAGTTACGTCGCGGGGAGACAAGAGACCCAGTACTTC.